This T cell receptor beta chain was obtained from a study of cytomegalovirus exposure and HLA in healthy donors. Study-level information: It was reported in a later analysis that the approximately 110 validation repertoires used the same platform as the 550 to 850 first-cohort repertoires. Study results and limitations: Altogether, 150 to 200 TCR beta chains were recorded as cytomegalovirus-associated. Some public TCRs appeared in many individuals, while most sequences were rare.

On this clone itself: Its antigen is undetermined.

CDR1 is MNHEY and CDR2 is SVGAGI in the germline V gene. Trimming cost V 6 bases and J 2 bases, with 16 bases left between them. This CDR3 has 15 residues. Profiled with immunoSEQ multiplex PCR; TCRdb holds only in-frame clones, not every one. The sample has some 130,000 clones, 84% seen once. The donors were part of the validation cohort of more than 90 subjects. That cohort was separate from the first cohort, which comprised 550 to 750 subjects. This receptor was taken from a woman aged 25 to 39 in good health and CMV-seronegative. Sequenced material: PBMCs. The J gene is TRBJ1-1, the V gene TRBV6-5; tentatively, D is TRBD1 (6 bases). The CDR3 DNA reads TGTGCCAGCAGACCTCACGGGACAATAAACACTGAAGCTTTCTTT. This translates into CASRPHGTINTEAFF.